There are many counts of the clone carrying this T cell receptor (beta chain). These data are taken from a study of metastatic and nonmetastatic thyroid tumors. The CDR3 runs to 14 residues. With V trimmed by 8 bases and J by 1 base, 6 bases remained unmatched. Germline V gives CDR1 MDHEN, CDR2 SYDVKM. TCRdb re-processed the PCR reads through MiXCR. The sample includes over 65,000 clones, approximately 12% of them seen just once. Among the patients, none had received any treatment before thyroid surgery. Source material: tumor tissue. This rearrangement joins TRBV28 to TRBJ2-3, with 7 bases matching TRBD1. The sequence came from a female donor with papillary thyroid cancer or a benign thyroid nodule (not recorded which). Some clones in this sample may be carry-over from other donors' samples. The CDR3 DNA reads as TGTGCCAGCCAGCAGCAGGGGGGCACAGATACGCAGTATTTT. This gives the protein CASQQQGGTDTQYF. Supplemented by reference TRBV28 and TRBJ2-3, the full variable domain reads DVKVTQSSRYLVKRTGEKVFLECVQDMDHENMFWYRQDPGLGLRLIYFSYDVKMKEKGDIPEGYSVSREKKERFSLILESASTNQTSMYLCASQQQGGTDTQYFGPGTRLTVL.